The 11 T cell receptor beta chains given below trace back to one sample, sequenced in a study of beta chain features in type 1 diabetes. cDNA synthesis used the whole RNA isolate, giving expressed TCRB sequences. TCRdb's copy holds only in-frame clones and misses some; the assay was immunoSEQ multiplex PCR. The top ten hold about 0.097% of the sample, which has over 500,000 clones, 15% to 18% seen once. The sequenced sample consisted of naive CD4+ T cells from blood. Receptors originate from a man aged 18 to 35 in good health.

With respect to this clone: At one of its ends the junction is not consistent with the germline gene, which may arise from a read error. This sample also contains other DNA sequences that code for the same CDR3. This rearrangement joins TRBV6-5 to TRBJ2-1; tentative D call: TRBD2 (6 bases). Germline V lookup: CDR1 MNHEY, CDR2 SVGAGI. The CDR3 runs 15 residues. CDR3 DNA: TGTGCCAGCGGATCAAGGCGGGGTTCCTACAATGAGCAATTCTTC. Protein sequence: CASGSRRGSYNEQFF.

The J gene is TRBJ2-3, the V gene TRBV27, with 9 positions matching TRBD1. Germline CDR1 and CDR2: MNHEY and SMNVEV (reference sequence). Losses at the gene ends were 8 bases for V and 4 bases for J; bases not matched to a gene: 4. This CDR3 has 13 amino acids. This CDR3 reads CASRTGVPDTQYF. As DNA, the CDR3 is TGTGCCAGCCGGACAGGGGTGCCAGATACGCAGTATTTT.

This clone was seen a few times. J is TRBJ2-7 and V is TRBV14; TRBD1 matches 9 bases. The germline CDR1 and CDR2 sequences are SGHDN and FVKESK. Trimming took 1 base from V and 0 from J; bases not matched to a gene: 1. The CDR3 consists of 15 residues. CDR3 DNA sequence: TGTGCCAGCAGCCAAGGGGACAGGGACTCCTACGAGCAGTACTTC. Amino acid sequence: CASSQGDRDSYEQYF.

As DNA, the CDR3 is TGTGCCAGCTCACCGCCGGGACTAGCGGATACGCAGTATTTT. It specifies CASSPPGLADTQYF. This rearrangement joins TRBV18 to TRBJ2-3; TRBD2 aligns across 10 bases. Unmatched junction bases numbered 3, after V lost 3 bases and J lost 6 bases. This CDR3 is built from 14 residues. Germline V gives CDR1 KGHSH, CDR2 LQKENI.

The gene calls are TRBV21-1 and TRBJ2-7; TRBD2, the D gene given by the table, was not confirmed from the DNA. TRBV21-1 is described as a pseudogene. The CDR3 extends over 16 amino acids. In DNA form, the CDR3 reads TGTGCCAGCAGCAAAGGAGGGCAGTACTCTTTCTACGAGCAGTACTTC. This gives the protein CASSKGGQYSFYEQYF.

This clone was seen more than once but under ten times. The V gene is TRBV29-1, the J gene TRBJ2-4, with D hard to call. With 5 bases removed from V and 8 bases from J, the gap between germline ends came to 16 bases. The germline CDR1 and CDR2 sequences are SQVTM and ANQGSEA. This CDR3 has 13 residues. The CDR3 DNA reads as TGCAGCGTTCAGCCGGATTGGATGGACATTCAGTACTTC. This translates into CSVQPDWMDIQYF.

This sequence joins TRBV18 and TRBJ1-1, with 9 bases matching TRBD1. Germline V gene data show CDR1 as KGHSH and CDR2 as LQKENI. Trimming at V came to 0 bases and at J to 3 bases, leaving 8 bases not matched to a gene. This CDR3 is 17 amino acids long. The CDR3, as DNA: TGTGCCAGCTCACCACCGGGACAGGGTACCTTGCACACTGAAGCTTTCTTT. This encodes CASSPPGQGTLHTEAFF.

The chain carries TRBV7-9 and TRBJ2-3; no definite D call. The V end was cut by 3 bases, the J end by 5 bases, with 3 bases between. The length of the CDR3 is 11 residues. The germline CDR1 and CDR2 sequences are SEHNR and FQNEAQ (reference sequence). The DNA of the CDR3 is TGTGCCAGCAGCTTCGAAGATACGCAGTATTTT. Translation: CASSFEDTQYF. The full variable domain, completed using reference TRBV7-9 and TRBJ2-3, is DTGVSQNPRHKITKRGQNVTFRCDPISEHNRLYWYRQTLGQGPEFLTYFQNEAQLEKSRLLSDRFSAERPKGSFSTLEIQRTEQGDSAMYLCASSFEDTQYFGPGTRLTVL.

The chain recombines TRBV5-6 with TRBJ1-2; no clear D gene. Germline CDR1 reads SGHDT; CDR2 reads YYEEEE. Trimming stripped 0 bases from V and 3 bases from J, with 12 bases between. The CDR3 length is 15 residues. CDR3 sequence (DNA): TGTGCCAGCAGCTTGGCCTCAGTGAGATACTATGGCTACACCTTC. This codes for CASSLASVRYYGYTF.

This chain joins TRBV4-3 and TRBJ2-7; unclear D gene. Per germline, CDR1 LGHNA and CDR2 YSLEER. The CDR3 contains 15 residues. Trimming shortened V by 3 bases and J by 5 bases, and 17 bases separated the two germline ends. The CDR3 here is CASSQALGRAHEQYF. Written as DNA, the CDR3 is TGCGCCAGCAGCCAGGCCTTGGGTCGGGCCCACGAGCAGTACTTC.

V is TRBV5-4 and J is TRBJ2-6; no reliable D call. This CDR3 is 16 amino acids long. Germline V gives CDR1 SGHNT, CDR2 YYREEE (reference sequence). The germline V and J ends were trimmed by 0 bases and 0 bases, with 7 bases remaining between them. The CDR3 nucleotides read TGTGCCAGCAGCTTGGTATTGCTCTCTGGGGCCAACGTCCTGACTTTC. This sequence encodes CASSLVLLSGANVLTF.